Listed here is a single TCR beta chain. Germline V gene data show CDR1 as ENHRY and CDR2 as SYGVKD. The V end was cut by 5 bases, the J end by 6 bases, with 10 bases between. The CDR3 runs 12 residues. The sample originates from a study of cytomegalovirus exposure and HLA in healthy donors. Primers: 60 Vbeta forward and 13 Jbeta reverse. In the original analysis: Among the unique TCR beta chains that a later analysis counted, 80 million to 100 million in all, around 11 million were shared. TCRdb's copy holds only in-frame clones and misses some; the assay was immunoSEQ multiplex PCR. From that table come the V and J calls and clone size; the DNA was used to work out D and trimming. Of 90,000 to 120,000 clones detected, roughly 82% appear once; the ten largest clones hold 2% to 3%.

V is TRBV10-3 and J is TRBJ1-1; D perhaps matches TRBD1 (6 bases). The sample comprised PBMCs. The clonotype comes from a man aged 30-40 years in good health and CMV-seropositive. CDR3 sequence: CAISPQGAEAFF. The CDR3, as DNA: TGTGCCATCAGTCCACAGGGAGCTGAAGCTTTCTTT.